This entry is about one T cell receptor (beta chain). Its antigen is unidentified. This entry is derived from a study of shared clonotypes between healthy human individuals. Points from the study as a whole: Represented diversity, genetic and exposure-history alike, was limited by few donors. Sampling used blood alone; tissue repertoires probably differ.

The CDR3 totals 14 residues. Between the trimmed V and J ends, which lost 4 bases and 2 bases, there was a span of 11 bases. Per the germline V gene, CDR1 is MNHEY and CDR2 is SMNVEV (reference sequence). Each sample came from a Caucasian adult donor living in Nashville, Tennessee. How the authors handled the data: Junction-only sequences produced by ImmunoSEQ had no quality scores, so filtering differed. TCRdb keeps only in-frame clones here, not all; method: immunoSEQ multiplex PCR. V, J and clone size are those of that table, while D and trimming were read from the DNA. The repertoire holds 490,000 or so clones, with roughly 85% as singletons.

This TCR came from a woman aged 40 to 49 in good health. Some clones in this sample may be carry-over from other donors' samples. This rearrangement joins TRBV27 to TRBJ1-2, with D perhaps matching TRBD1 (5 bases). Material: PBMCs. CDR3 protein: CASSSRQTNYGYTF. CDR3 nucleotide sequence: TGTGCCAGCAGTTCAAGACAGACCAACTATGGCTACACCTTC.